The 5 T cell receptor beta chains given below trace back to one sample, sequenced in a study of robustness of blood B and T cell sequencing (dated by TCRdb to the late 2010s). TCRbeta repertoires were quantified from mRNA rather than genomic DNA, which captures expressed receptors. Library preparation was by PCR. The reads were generated on an Illumina MiSeq. cDNA was synthesized with SMARTScribe reverse transcriptase and a 5' template-switch oligo that added a universal priming site. A 12-nucleotide random unique molecular identifier (UMI) was carried by the template-switch oligo, and each cDNA molecule was tagged with this UMI. TCRdb reanalyzed the raw reads on its own, using fastp at Q25 for trimming and MiXCR for clone calling, and kept in-frame beta chains. Rows are combined by CDR3 protein, so each entry shows the most common genes and DNA. The sample table lists more than 3,500 distinct CDR3 sequences, 50% of them with a count of one. The ten biggest clones cover around 25% of the sample.

The sample comprised peripheral blood. The source of these receptors is a human donor in good health.

This rearrangement joins TRBV5-1 to TRBJ2-3; 14 positions agree with TRBD2. Germline CDR1 reads SGHRS; CDR2 reads YFSETQ. This CDR3 is 16 amino acids long. The V and J ends lost 4 bases and 1 base, in that order; junction bases with no gene match: 2. The CDR3: CASSGGLAGGTDTQYF. DNA for the CDR3: TGCGCCAGCAGCGGGGGACTAGCGGGGGGCACAGATACGCAGTATTTT.

The chain employs TRBV30 and TRBJ1-2; D not resolved. The CDR3 is made up of 14 amino acids. V was trimmed by 5 bases and J by 8 bases, leaving 21 bases between them. The germline V gene encodes CDR1 GTSNPN and CDR2 SVGIG (reference sequence). CDR3 DNA: TGTGCCTGGGGCTCCGGGTGGGGTGGAGGCGGCTACACCTTC. This codes for CAWGSGWGGGGYTF.

The chain has TRBV5-1 and TRBJ1-1, with 7 bases matching TRBD1. Germline V gene data show CDR1 as SGHRS and CDR2 as YFSETQ. V shed 5 bases, J shed 2 bases, and the junction held 9 bases outside the gene matches. CDR3 length equals 15 residues. CDR3 sequence: CASRLRTGVNTEAFF. The CDR3 DNA sequence: TGCGCCAGCAGACTACGGACAGGCGTTAACACTGAAGCTTTCTTT.

CDR3 in DNA: TGTGCCAGCAGTCCGCGGACAGAGAATCAGCCCCAGCATTTT. It codes for CASSPRTENQPQHF. The V gene is TRBV27, the J gene TRBJ1-5; D possibly corresponds to TRBD1 (6 bases). Germline V gives CDR1 MNHEY, CDR2 SMNVEV (reference sequence). V lost 5 bases to trimming and J lost 4 bases, with 12 bases between them. This CDR3 spans 14 amino acids.

This clonotype has only a few counts. This chain connects TRBV5-1 to TRBJ2-7; a weak D match, TRBD1 (5 bases). Germline CDR1 and CDR2: SGHRS and YFSETQ. The CDR3 length is 16 residues. Trimming removed 2 bases from V and 2 bases from J, with 17 bases in between. CDR3 region: CASSFTSGQSTYEQYF. CDR3 in DNA: TGCGCCAGCAGCTTCACCTCAGGGCAATCTACCTACGAGCAGTACTTC. Filled out from reference TRBV5-1 and TRBJ2-7, the complete variable domain reads KAGVTQTPRYLIKTRGQQVTLSCSPISGHRSVSWYQQTPGQGLQFLFEYFSETQRNKGNFPGRFSGRQFSNSRSEMNVSTLELGDSALYLCASSFTSGQSTYEQYFGPGTRLTVT.